These 15 T cell receptor beta chains were all obtained from the same sample, sequenced in a study of shared clonotypes between healthy human individuals. Repertoires were generated with immunoSEQ multiplex PCR, while TCRdb's copy carries only in-frame clones and drops some. The profile shows about 960,000 clones, around 80% of them singletons. The sequenced sample was memory CD4+ T cells sorted from blood. The subset here: CD45RA-negative fraction. Receptors originate from a young man in good health.

V gene TRBV12-5 combines with J gene TRBJ2-1, with D hard to call. Germline V gives CDR1 LGHNT, CDR2 FRNRAP. This CDR3 spans 13 amino acids. V lost 1 base, J lost 5 bases, and 6 bases lay in between. As DNA, the CDR3 is TGTGCTAGTGGTTTGGGGCCAAACAATGAGCAGTTCTTC. Protein product: CASGLGPNNEQFF.

Only a few counts were recorded for this clone. This chain links TRBV11-2 with TRBJ1-3; D remains unclear. The V gene's germline CDR1 is SGHAT and CDR2 FQNNGV. The germline V and J ends were trimmed by 3 bases and 0 bases, with 6 bases remaining between them. The CDR3 loop spans 14 amino acids. CDR3 region: CASSFGSSGNTIYF. The CDR3 bases are TGTGCCAGCAGCTTCGGCAGCTCTGGAAACACCATATATTTT. The full variable domain, its missing parts supplied by reference TRBV11-2 and TRBJ1-3, is EAGVAQSPRYKIIEKRQSVAFWCNPISGHATLYWYQQILGQGPKLLIQFQNNGVVDDSQLPKDRFSAERLKGVDSTLKIQPAKLEDSAVYLCASSFGSSGNTIYFGEGSWLTVV.

J is TRBJ2-7 and V is TRBV29-1; 9 bases agree with TRBD1. Germline V gene sequence: CDR1 SQVTM, CDR2 ANQGSEA. The CDR3 length is 13 residues. After removal of 5 bases from V and 4 bases from J, the junction contained 6 bases not matched to a gene. The CDR3 region has the DNA TGCAGCGTTTCCTCTGGACAGGGGTACGAGCAGTACTTC. The encoded protein is CSVSSGQGYEQYF.

The chain joins TRBV30 to TRBJ1-3; 7 bases align to TRBD1. CDR1 is GTSNPN, CDR2 SVGIG, per germline (reference sequence). There are 11 residues in the CDR3. The V and J ends lost 4 bases and 7 bases, in that order; junction bases with no gene match: 1. The CDR3 DNA reads TGTGCCTGGAAGGGGGCCAACACCATATATTTT. It translates to CAWKGANTIYF.

The rearrangement links TRBV30 to TRBJ1-6, with D hard to call. The germline CDR1 and CDR2 sequences are GTSNPN and SVGIG (reference sequence). The CDR3 is 14 amino acids. V gave up 1 base and J gave up 8 bases, with 12 bases separating them. CDR3 in DNA: TGTGCCTGGAGTGAAGCCTCCACGTATTCACCCCTCCACTTT. It codes for CAWSEASTYSPLHF.

The chain combines TRBV25-1 with TRBJ2-7; maybe TRBD2 (6 bases). V lost 1 base and J lost 3, with 13 bases in between. CDR1 and CDR2 from the germline V gene are MGHDK and SYGVNS. The CDR3 is 15 amino acids. CDR3 bases: TGTGCCAGCAGTGAATCTGGGGGGTCCCTCTACGAGCAGTACTTC. This encodes CASSESGGSLYEQYF.

The sample holds a few counts of this clone. The chain combines TRBV6-5 with TRBJ1-5; 9 bases agree with TRBD1. V lost 8 bases and J lost 4; bases outside the gene matches: 3. Germline CDR1 MNHEY, CDR2 SVGAGI. CDR3 length: 13 amino acids. CDR3 residues: CASRDRDNQPQHF. Written as DNA, the CDR3 is TGTGCCAGCCGGGACAGGGATAATCAGCCCCAGCATTTT.

In the case of this clone: Other nucleotide sequences in the sample specify the same CDR3. The chain has TRBV5-1 and TRBJ2-1; D might be TRBD2 (5 bases). The V and J ends lost 0 bases and 4 bases respectively, with 8 bases between them. This CDR3 is 14 amino acids long. The germline gives CDR1 SGHRS, CDR2 YFSETQ. In DNA form, the CDR3 reads TGCGCCAGCAGCTTGGATACGGGGTACAATGAGCAGTTCTTC. Translated, it gives CASSLDTGYNEQFF.

This clone has more than one count but fewer than ten. The chain couples TRBV6-6 to TRBJ2-6; 11 nucleotides agree with TRBD1. Trimming at V came to 8 bases and at J to 0 bases, leaving 3 bases not matched to a gene. CDR3 size: 16 residues. Germline V gene lookup returns CDR1 MNHNY and CDR2 SVGAGI (reference sequence). The CDR3 protein is CASEDRGHSGANVLTF. CDR3 nucleotide sequence: TGTGCCAGCGAGGACAGGGGGCACTCTGGGGCCAACGTCCTGACTTTC.

This chain uses TRBV5-4 with TRBJ2-7, with D perhaps matching TRBD2 (6 bases). Trimming removed 0 bases from V and 5 bases from J, with 9 bases in between. This CDR3 region has 13 residues. Germline V gene sequence: CDR1 SGHNT, CDR2 YYREEE (reference sequence). Here the CDR3 reads CASSLASVNEQYF. The DNA for the CDR3 is TGTGCCAGCAGCTTGGCTAGCGTCAACGAGCAGTACTTC.

The CDR3 DNA reads as TGTGCCAGCAGCGTGACTAGCGGGAGTGCGCATGAGCAGTTCTTC. Translation: CASSVTSGSAHEQFF. V and J are TRBV9 and TRBJ2-1; 12 bases align to TRBD2. Germline lookup yields CDR1 SGDLS and CDR2 YYNGEE. The J segment lost 8 bases and the V segment lost 2 bases, leaving 5 bases of the junction unmatched. The CDR3 extends over 15 amino acids.

The J gene is TRBJ1-2, the V gene TRBV19, with a possible D match to TRBD1 (6 bases). Between the trimmed V and J ends, which lost 9 bases and 4 bases, there was a span of 21 bases. Germline CDR1 is LNHDA and CDR2 is SQIVND (reference sequence). This CDR3 contains 15 residues. The CDR3 DNA reads TGTGCCAGCCACGTAAGGGGGGAGGACGGCTATGGCTACACCTTC. Its translation: CASHVRGEDGYGYTF.

The V gene is TRBV5-1, the J gene TRBJ2-4; the D gene is possibly TRBD1 (5 bases). Germline lookup yields CDR1 SGHRS and CDR2 YFSETQ. Trimming removed 3 bases from V and 9 bases from J, with 16 bases in between. This CDR3 region has 14 residues. CDR3 in DNA: TGCGCCAGCAGCTACGAGACAGAGAAAGGCATTCAGTACTTC. The encoded protein is CASSYETEKGIQYF.

The table lists this clone with many counts. The chain has TRBV9 and TRBJ2-1, with D perhaps matching TRBD2 (5 bases). Germline CDR1 reads SGDLS; CDR2 reads YYNGEE. The CDR3 extends over 14 amino acids. V shed 0 bases and J shed 5 bases, with 9 bases lying between them. CDR3: CASSVAGIDNEQFF. Written as DNA, the CDR3 is TGTGCCAGCAGCGTAGCCGGGATAGACAATGAGCAGTTCTTC.

The rearrangement uses TRBV4-3 and TRBJ2-1; 9 bases are shared with TRBD1. The CDR3 is made up of 16 amino acids. Germline V lookup: CDR1 LGHNA, CDR2 YSLEER. V lost 0 bases, J lost 9 bases, and 9 bases stayed unmatched. This CDR3 reads CASSQEGQGWVGEQFF. As DNA, the CDR3 is TGCGCCAGCAGCCAAGAGGGACAGGGTTGGGTCGGTGAGCAGTTCTTC.